The subject of this entry is one T cell receptor (beta chain). The antigen remains unidentified. These data belong to a study of blood T cells in healthy people across ages. General study results and limits: The CMV status of each donor remained undetermined, and this could have confounded shifts in expanded clonotypes.

For the second PCR, which ran for about 6 to 11 cycles, a sample-barcoded 5' primer and a J-beta primer mix were used. Researchers report that a template-switch adaptor with 12 random nucleotides tagged each cDNA molecule. TCRdb used MiXCR to reprocess the 5' RACE reads, holding one entry per CDR3 protein. The repertoire holds 1.5 million to 2 million distinct CDR3 sequences, with around half as singletons. The individuals who served as donors were healthy Caucasians living in Russia, aged about 6 to 95. The junction had 12 bases not matched to a gene; V was cut back by 2 bases and J by 5 bases. The CDR3 loop spans 16 amino acids. The V gene's germline CDR1 is MDHEN and CDR2 SYDVKM.

This clonotype was sampled from a woman in her forties in good health. Sequenced: blood. V usage is TRBV28 and J usage is TRBJ2-7, with 7 positions matching TRBD1. CDR3 protein: CASSLIGNRGIHEQYF. The CDR3 DNA reads as TGTGCCAGCAGTTTAATCGGGAACAGGGGAATTCACGAGCAGTACTTC.